The 32 T cell receptor beta chains listed next were all sequenced from one sample in a study of cytomegalovirus exposure and HLA in healthy donors. The PCR was carried out with 60 Vbeta primers and 13 Jbeta primers. Only in-frame clones appear in the TCRdb table, and some are missing; sequencing was by immunoSEQ multiplex PCR. The sample gives around 150,000 clones, approximately 80% of which show up once; roughly 13% is in the top ten. Sequenced sample: PBMCs. The receptor set was obtained from a woman aged 45-60 years in good health and CMV-seronegative.

The J gene is TRBJ2-7, the V gene TRBV18, with 8 bases that match TRBD1. Germline V gene sequence: CDR1 KGHSH, CDR2 LQKENI. The CDR3 spans 14 residues. J lost 4 bases, V lost 2 bases, and 4 bases had no gene match. For the CDR3, the DNA is TGTGCCAGCTCACCAGCCCAGGGGGCGTACGAGCAGTACTTC. It codes for CASSPAQGAYEQYF.

CDR3 loop: CASSPFPGTSGYTGELFF. Written as DNA, the CDR3 is TGCGCCAGCAGCCCCTTCCCGGGGACTAGCGGATACACCGGGGAGCTGTTTTTT. This sequence joins TRBV4-1 and TRBJ2-2; the match to TRBD2 covers 11 bases. The V segment lost 4 bases and the J segment 3 bases; nucleotides outside the gene matches: 10. Germline V CDR1 and CDR2: MGHRA, YSYEKL. The CDR3 consists of 18 residues.

This chain joins TRBV5-4 and TRBJ2-2; a weak D match, TRBD2 (6 bases). The CDR3 runs to 17 residues. Germline CDR1 and CDR2: SGHNT and YYREEE (reference sequence). Deletions cut 2 bases from V and 0 bases from J, with 14 bases between. CDR3 coding DNA: TGTGCCAGCAGCTTTGGCGGGCGGGACCCGAACACCGGGGAGCTGTTTTTT. This encodes CASSFGGRDPNTGELFF.

This clone was counted only a few times. The rearrangement uses TRBV7-2 and TRBJ1-2; 7 positions match TRBD1. Trimming at V came to 5 bases and at J to 5 bases, leaving 11 bases not matched to a gene. There are 15 residues in the CDR3. Germline V gene data show CDR1 as SGHTA and CDR2 as FQGNSA. CDR3 nucleotides: TGTGCCAGCAGCCCTTGGGTAGGGGGCTCATATGGCTACACCTTC. Its translation: CASSPWVGGSYGYTF.

This clone was counted between two and nine times. V gene TRBV2 combines with J gene TRBJ2-4, with 7 bases lining up with TRBD1. The CDR3 covers 13 residues. Trimming removed 4 bases from V and 7 bases from J; junction bases left unmatched: 4. From germline, CDR1 is SNHLY and CDR2 FYNNEI. CDR3 bases: TGTGCCAGCAGTGCGGGACAGAAGAACATTCAGTACTTC. Translation gives CASSAGQKNIQYF. Looking up the rest from reference TRBV2 and TRBJ2-4 gives the full variable domain: EPEVTQTPSHQVTQMGQEVILRCVPISNHLYFYWYRQILGQKVEFLVSFYNNEISEKSEIFDDQFSVERPDGSNFTLKIRSTKLEDSAMYFCASSAGQKNIQYFGAGTRLSVL.

This rearrangement joins TRBV28 to TRBJ1-1; a possible D gene is TRBD1 (6 bases). The length of the CDR3 is 20 residues. From germline, CDR1 is MDHEN and CDR2 SYDVKM. The ends were cut back, 4 bases at V and 5 bases at J, with 32 bases in the middle. The CDR3 nucleotides are TGTGCCAGCAGTTCCTCGCCCGGACGGCCCGGGGGGCGCTTGAGGACTGAAGCTTTCTTT. It encodes CASSSSPGRPGGRLRTEAFF.

The J gene is TRBJ2-7, the V gene TRBV7-2; D possibly corresponds to TRBD1 (6 bases). The CDR3 is 15 residues long. Germline V CDR1 and CDR2: SGHTA, FQGNSA. With 4 bases removed from V and 0 bases from J, the gap between germline ends came to 13 bases. The CDR3 loop reads CASSSSRGVSYEQYF. Here the CDR3 DNA reads TGTGCCAGCAGCTCTTCCAGGGGTGTCTCCTACGAGCAGTACTTC. The full variable domain, its missing parts supplied by reference TRBV7-2 and TRBJ2-7, is GAGVSQSPSNKVTEKGKDVELRCDPISGHTALYWYRQSLGQGLEFLIYFQGNSAPDKSGLPSDRFSAERTGGSVSTLTIQRTQQEDSAVYLCASSSSRGVSYEQYFGPGTRLTVT.

This clone was detected only once. This chain links TRBV4-3 with TRBJ2-3; D call uncertain. The CDR3 spans 14 residues. CDR1 and CDR2 from the germline V gene are LGHNA and YSLEER. Trimming took 3 bases from V and 4 from J, leaving 11 bases between them. The CDR3 sequence: CASSQSQDPDTQYF. The CDR3 nucleotides read TGCGCCAGCAGCCAGAGTCAGGATCCAGATACGCAGTATTTT.

This clone was picked up a small number of times. Other DNA sequences in this sample translate to the same CDR3. This chain joins TRBV5-4 and TRBJ2-7; 10 nucleotides align to TRBD2. CDR1 SGHNT and CDR2 YYREEE come from the germline V gene (reference sequence). J gave up 1 base and V 1 base, and 2 bases lay outside the gene matches. CDR3 size: 15 residues. The CDR3 region has the DNA TGTGCCAGCAGCTTGTTAGCGGGGGGATCCTACGAGCAGTACTTC. Its protein product is CASSLLAGGSYEQYF.

This clone was found a few times. V gene TRBV5-1 combines with J gene TRBJ2-2; 8 bases match TRBD2. Germline lookup yields CDR1 SGHRS and CDR2 YFSETQ. The CDR3 length is 15 residues. Losses at the gene ends were 5 bases for V and 6 bases for J; bases not matched to a gene: 9. CDR3 sequence reads: CASRPLAGGSGELFF. Here the CDR3 DNA reads TGCGCCAGCAGGCCTCTCGCGGGGGGATCCGGGGAGCTGTTTTTT.

A remark on this clone: At one end the junction does not follow the germline gene, possibly because of a read error. V usage is TRBV28 and J usage is TRBJ1-3, with D possibly matching TRBD1 (5 bases). Germline lookup yields CDR1 MDHEN and CDR2 SYDVKM. This CDR3 spans 15 amino acids. The CDR3 sequence: CANSLGLLPGNTIYF. The DNA for the CDR3 is TGTGCCAACAGTTTGGGGCTTCTCCCTGGGAACACCATATATTTT.

The V gene is TRBV28, the J gene TRBJ1-5, with D unclear. The CDR3 is 14 amino acids. Trimming took off 5 bases at V and 7 bases at J, with 15 bases between the two ends. Germline CDR1 reads MDHEN; CDR2 reads SYDVKM. The CDR3 protein is CASSLTLVRQPQHF. The CDR3 DNA follows: TGTGCCAGCAGTCTTACCCTGGTGAGGCAGCCCCAGCATTTT.

About this clone itself: The germline gene is not matched at one end of the junction; a read error may be the cause. This chain links TRBV7-9 with TRBJ2-3; 7 bases match TRBD2. Germline CDR1 and CDR2: SEHNR and FQNEAQ (reference sequence). The CDR3 is 18 amino acids. DNA for the CDR3: TGTTCCAGCAGCTTATACCGCTCTAGCGGAGCGAGCACAGATACGCAGTATTTT. It is translated as CSSSLYRSSGASTDTQYF.

V and J are TRBV29-1 and TRBJ2-7; D may be TRBD2 (6 bases). V shed 3 bases and J shed 8 bases, with 8 bases lying between them. The CDR3 has 10 amino acids. The germline gives CDR1 SQVTM, CDR2 ANQGSEA. Here the CDR3 reads CSVEEGKQYF. Written as DNA, the CDR3 is TGCAGCGTTGAGGAGGGCAAGCAGTACTTC.

With respect to this clone: At the DNA level, this CDR3 is encoded by other sequences in the same sample as well. The chain employs TRBV9 and TRBJ1-1; D gene ambiguous. V was trimmed by 0 bases and J by 1 base, leaving 4 bases between them. Germline V CDR1 and CDR2: SGDLS, YYNGEE. This CDR3 spans 13 amino acids. The CDR3 nucleotides are TGTGCCAGCAGCGTAGGGCCGAACACTGAAGCTTTCTTT. This codes for CASSVGPNTEAFF.

The gene calls are TRBV4-3 and TRBJ1-1, with TRBD1 identical over 9 bases. V trimming: 1 base; J trimming: 5 bases; junction bases outside the gene matches: 2. Germline-derived CDR1 and CDR2 are LGHNA and YSLEER. This CDR3 region has 14 residues. CDR3 sequence (DNA): TGCGCCAGCAGCCAAGTTGGGACAGGGACTGAAGCTTTCTTT. As protein: CASSQVGTGTEAFF.

The table lists this clone with a few counts. J is TRBJ2-5 and V is TRBV5-1; a weak D match, TRBD1 (5 bases). The CDR3 is 15 amino acids. Trimming removed 2 bases at V and 5 bases at J, with 16 bases between. Per germline, CDR1 SGHRS and CDR2 YFSETQ. CDR3 DNA: TGCGCCAGCAGCTTCCAGGCAGGGAAGGGGGAGACCCAGTACTTC. Its protein is CASSFQAGKGETQYF.

The rearrangement joins TRBV5-1 to TRBJ1-1, with D perhaps matching TRBD1 (5 bases). The germline V gene has CDR1 SGHRS and CDR2 YFSETQ. This CDR3 is built from 15 residues. Trimming shortened V by 4 bases and J by 4 bases, and 17 bases separated the two germline ends. The CDR3 nucleotides read TGCGCCAGCAGCCTGCCACGTCCGGGGGTCACTGAAGCTTTCTTT. Residues: CASSLPRPGVTEAFF.

The CDR3 loop is CATGAGGPETQYF. CDR3 coding DNA: TGTGCCACTGGGGCGGGGGGGCCGGAGACCCAGTACTTC. The gene calls are TRBV9 and TRBJ2-5; 9 nucleotides line up with TRBD2. Germline V gene lookup returns CDR1 SGDLS and CDR2 YYNGEE. J was trimmed by 5 bases and V by 9 bases; bases with no gene match: 8. The CDR3 is 13 residues long.

The V gene is TRBV5-1, the J gene TRBJ1-2, with TRBD1 matching over 9 bases. The CDR3 loop spans 18 amino acids. V lost 0 bases and J lost 1; bases outside the gene matches: 10. Germline CDR1 is SGHRS and CDR2 is YFSETQ. CDR3 DNA: TGCGCCAGCAGCTTGGTACGACGGACAGGGGAACTTAACTATGGCTACACCTTC. Protein sequence: CASSLVRRTGELNYGYTF. Together with reference TRBV5-1 and TRBJ1-2, the CDR3 gives the full variable domain: KAGVTQTPRYLIKTRGQQVTLSCSPISGHRSVSWYQQTPGQGLQFLFEYFSETQRNKGNFPGRFSGRQFSNSRSEMNVSTLELGDSALYLCASSLVRRTGELNYGYTFGSGTRLTVV.

The chain links TRBV30 to TRBJ2-3; 7 bases are shared with TRBD1. Germline CDR1 GTSNPN, CDR2 SVGIG (reference sequence). The CDR3 consists of 15 residues. Trimming removed 7 bases from V and 2 bases from J; junction bases left unmatched: 12. The CDR3 DNA follows: TGTGCCTATTGGGACAGCGAAAGGGACACAGATACGCAGTATTTT. It codes for CAYWDSERDTDTQYF.

The J gene is TRBJ2-2, the V gene TRBV27; perhaps TRBD1 as D (5 bases). Between the trimmed V and J ends, which lost 2 bases and 4 bases, there was a span of 11 bases. The length of the CDR3 is 15 residues. Germline V gene data show CDR1 as MNHEY and CDR2 as SMNVEV (reference sequence). CDR3 coding DNA: TGTGCCAGCAGTTTAAACGGACAACTCACCGGGGAGCTGTTTTTT. Amino acid sequence: CASSLNGQLTGELFF.

CDR3 region: CASSPQIAGKLGNTIYF. In nucleotides, the CDR3 is TGCGCCAGCAGCCCCCAGATCGCAGGGAAGTTGGGAAACACCATATATTTT. The chain employs TRBV5-1 and TRBJ1-3; TRBD1 is a possible D gene (5 bases). The CDR3 sequence is 17 residues long. Trimming stripped 4 bases from V and 4 bases from J, with 21 bases between. Germline CDR1 is SGHRS and CDR2 is YFSETQ.

The rearrangement links TRBV27 to TRBJ1-1, with a weak D call TRBD1 (5 bases). There are 16 residues in the CDR3. Germline CDR1 reads MNHEY; CDR2 reads SMNVEV (reference sequence). The V and J ends lost 6 bases and 1 base respectively, with 18 bases between them. The CDR3 nucleotides are TGTGCCAGCAGGAACACAGGCTATACCTCGAACACTGAAGCTTTCTTT. Its translation is CASRNTGYTSNTEAFF.

The V call is TRBV27, the J call TRBJ2-7, with 7 bases identical to TRBD1. Germline CDR1 and CDR2: MNHEY and SMNVEV (reference sequence). After removal of 3 bases from V and 1 base from J, the junction contained 9 bases not matched to a gene. The CDR3 has 16 amino acids. This CDR3 reads CASSFSRRQGSYEQYF. The CDR3 DNA reads as TGTGCCAGCAGTTTTTCCAGAAGACAGGGATCCTACGAGCAGTACTTC.

This rearrangement joins TRBV5-4 to TRBJ2-1; D is unclear. The V gene lost 4 bases and the J gene lost 4 bases, with 9 bases spanning the gap. Germline CDR1 reads SGHNT; CDR2 reads YYREEE (reference sequence). CDR3 length: 13 amino acids. The CDR3 loop reads CASSRAAYNEQFF. As DNA, the CDR3 is TGTGCCAGCAGCCGAGCTGCGTACAATGAGCAGTTCTTC.

The genes are TRBV7-9 and TRBJ1-1; D uncertain. The CDR3 sequence is 11 residues long. Germline V gene sequence: CDR1 SEHNR, CDR2 FQNEAQ (reference sequence). The V and J ends lost 3 bases and 11 bases respectively, with 10 bases between them. This chain's CDR3 is CASSFSQVAFF. CDR3 DNA sequence: TGTGCCAGCAGCTTCTCCCAGGTGGCTTTCTTT.

This chain's CDR3 is CASRMGGDTEAFF. The CDR3 region has the DNA TGTGCCAGCAGAATGGGGGGGGACACTGAAGCTTTCTTT. V and J are TRBV7-9 and TRBJ1-1; possibly TRBD1 for D (5 bases). The CDR3 contains 13 residues. Deletions cut 6 bases from V and 3 bases from J, with 11 bases between. Germline V gene data show CDR1 as SEHNR and CDR2 as FQNEAQ (reference sequence). The full variable domain, completed using reference TRBV7-9 and TRBJ1-1, is DTGVSQNPRHKITKRGQNVTFRCDPISEHNRLYWYRQTLGQGPEFLTYFQNEAQLEKSRLLSDRFSAERPKGSFSTLEIQRTEQGDSAMYLCASRMGGDTEAFFGQGTRLTVV.

This chain uses TRBV6-5 with TRBJ2-1; weak D call: TRBD1 (5 bases). Trimming cost V 2 bases and J 7 bases, with 12 bases left between them. The germline V gene has CDR1 MNHEY and CDR2 SVGAGI. This CDR3 region has 14 residues. CDR3 amino acids: CASSYLQDFNEQFF. CDR3 nucleotide sequence: TGTGCCAGCAGTTACCTACAGGATTTTAATGAGCAGTTCTTC.

Regarding this clone: Germline is not matched at one junction end, which may reflect a read error. This chain joins TRBV27 and TRBJ2-1; 10 nucleotides align to TRBD2. The CDR3 runs to 15 residues. Germline V gives CDR1 MNHEY, CDR2 SMNVEV (reference sequence). CDR3 sequence: CASSSSGRVNNGQFF. As DNA, the CDR3 is TGTGCCAGCAGTTCGAGCGGGAGGGTTAACAATGGGCAGTTCTTC.

The gene calls are TRBV10-3 and TRBJ1-1; unclear D gene. Germline-derived CDR1 and CDR2 are ENHRY and SYGVKD. This CDR3 spans 13 amino acids. V lost 7 bases and J lost 2, with 11 bases in between. The CDR3 bases are TGTGCCATCAATGTCGCTATTAACACTGAAGCTTTCTTT. The encoded protein is CAINVAINTEAFF.

The chain carries TRBV18 and TRBJ1-3; unclear D gene. V dropped 3 bases and J dropped 2 bases, with 11 bases sitting between them. CDR1 KGHSH and CDR2 LQKENI come from the germline V gene. This CDR3 comprises 15 residues. CDR3 in amino acids: CASSPLSGAGNTIYF. Written as DNA, the CDR3 is TGTGCCAGCTCACCGCTGAGCGGAGCTGGAAACACCATATATTTT.